This T cell receptor (beta chain) was found in a study of cytomegalovirus exposure and HLA in healthy donors. Primers included in the PCR were 60 Vbeta and 13 Jbeta primers. TCRdb keeps only in-frame clones here, not all; method: immunoSEQ multiplex PCR. Counted here are approximately 110,000 clones, approximately 86% occurring once; the ten biggest clones make up 6.1%. Remarks on this clone: Its antigen is still unknown.

With V trimmed by 1 base and J by 5 bases, 10 bases remained unmatched. Looked up from germline, CDR1 is SEHNR and CDR2 is FQNEAQ (reference sequence). This CDR3 has 16 amino acids. Whole-study results and caveats: Rare TCR sequences dominated, though some public TCRs recurred in many donors.

The chain carries TRBV7-9 and TRBJ1-2; 7 bases are a match to TRBD1. This TCR was recovered from a man aged 18 to 29 in good health and CMV-seronegative. Sequencing was performed on PBMCs. DNA for the CDR3: TGTGCCAGCAGCTTAGAGGGGGCTAGTCGCTCATATGGCTACACCTTC. It encodes CASSLEGASRSYGYTF.